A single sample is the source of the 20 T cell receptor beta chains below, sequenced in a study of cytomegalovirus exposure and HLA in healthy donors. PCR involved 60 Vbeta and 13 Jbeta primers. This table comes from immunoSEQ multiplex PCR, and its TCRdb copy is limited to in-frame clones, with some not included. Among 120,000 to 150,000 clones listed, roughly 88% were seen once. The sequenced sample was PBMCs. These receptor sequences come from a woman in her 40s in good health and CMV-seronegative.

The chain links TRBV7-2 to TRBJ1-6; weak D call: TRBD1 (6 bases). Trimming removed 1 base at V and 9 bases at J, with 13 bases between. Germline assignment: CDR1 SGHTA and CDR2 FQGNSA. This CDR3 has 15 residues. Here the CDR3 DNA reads TGTGCCAGCAGCTTAGAATCCGGGGGGCGTTCACCCCTCCACTTT. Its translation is CASSLESGGRSPLHF.

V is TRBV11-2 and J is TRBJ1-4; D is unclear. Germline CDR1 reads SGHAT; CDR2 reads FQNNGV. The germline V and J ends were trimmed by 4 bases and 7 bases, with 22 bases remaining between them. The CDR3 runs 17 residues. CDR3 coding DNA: TGTGCCAGCAGCTCGGCCCGGAGGGCCCTCGGACTTGAAAAACTGTTTTTT. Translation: CASSSARRALGLEKLFF.

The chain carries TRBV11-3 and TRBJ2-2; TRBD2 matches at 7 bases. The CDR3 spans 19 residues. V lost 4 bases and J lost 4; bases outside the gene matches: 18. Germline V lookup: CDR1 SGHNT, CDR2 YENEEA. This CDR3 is CASSSPIWRLAESTGELFF. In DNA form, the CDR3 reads TGTGCCAGCAGCTCGCCTATCTGGCGGCTAGCGGAATCCACCGGGGAGCTGTTTTTT.

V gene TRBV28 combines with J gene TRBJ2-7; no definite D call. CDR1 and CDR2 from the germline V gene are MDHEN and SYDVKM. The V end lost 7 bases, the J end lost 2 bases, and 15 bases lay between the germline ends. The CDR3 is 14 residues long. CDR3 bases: TGTGCCAGCACCGATCCAGTTTTTCCCTACGAGCAGTACTTC. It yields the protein CASTDPVFPYEQYF.

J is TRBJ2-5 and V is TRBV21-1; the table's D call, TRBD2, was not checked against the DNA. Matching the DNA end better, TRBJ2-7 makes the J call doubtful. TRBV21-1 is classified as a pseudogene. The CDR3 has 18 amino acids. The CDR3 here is CASSKTGTSGKRLYEQYF. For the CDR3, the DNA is TGTGCCAGCAGCAAAACCGGGACTAGCGGGAAAAGGCTCTACGAGCAGTACTTC.

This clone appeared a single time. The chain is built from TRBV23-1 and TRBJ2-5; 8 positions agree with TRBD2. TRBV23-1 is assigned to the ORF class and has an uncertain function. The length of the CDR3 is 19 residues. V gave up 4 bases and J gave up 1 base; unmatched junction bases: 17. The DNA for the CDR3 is TGCGCCAGCAGTCGACCGGAGGCGGGGGGTATCGACCGCCAAGAGACCCAGTACTTC. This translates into CASSRPEAGGIDRQETQYF.

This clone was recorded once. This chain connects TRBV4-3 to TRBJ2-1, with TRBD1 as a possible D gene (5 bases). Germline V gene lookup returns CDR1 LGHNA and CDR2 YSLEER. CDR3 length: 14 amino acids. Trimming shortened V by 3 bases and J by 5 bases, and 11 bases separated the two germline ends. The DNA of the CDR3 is TGCGCCAGCAGCCAGGGCCAGGGTGACAATGAGCAGTTCTTC. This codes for CASSQGQGDNEQFF.

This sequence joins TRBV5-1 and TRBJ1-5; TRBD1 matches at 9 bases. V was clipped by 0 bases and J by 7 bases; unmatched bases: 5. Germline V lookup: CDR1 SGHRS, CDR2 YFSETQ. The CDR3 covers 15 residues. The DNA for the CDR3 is TGCGCCAGCAGCTTGGATCCGGGACAGGGACAGCCCCAGCATTTT. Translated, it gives CASSLDPGQGQPQHF.

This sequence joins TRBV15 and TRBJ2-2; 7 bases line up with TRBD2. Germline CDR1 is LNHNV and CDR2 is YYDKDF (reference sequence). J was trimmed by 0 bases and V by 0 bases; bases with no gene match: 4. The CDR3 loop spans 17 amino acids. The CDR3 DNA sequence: TGTGCCACCAGCAGAGACGCACTAGCGCCGAACACCGGGGAGCTGTTTTTT. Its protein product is CATSRDALAPNTGELFF.

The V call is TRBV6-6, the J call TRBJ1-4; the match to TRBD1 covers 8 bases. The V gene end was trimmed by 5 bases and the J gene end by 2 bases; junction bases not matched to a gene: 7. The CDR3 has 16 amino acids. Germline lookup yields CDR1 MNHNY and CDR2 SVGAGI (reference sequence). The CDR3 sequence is CASSTRQGPTNEKLFF. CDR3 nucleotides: TGTGCCAGCAGTACCAGACAGGGGCCTACTAATGAAAAACTGTTTTTT.

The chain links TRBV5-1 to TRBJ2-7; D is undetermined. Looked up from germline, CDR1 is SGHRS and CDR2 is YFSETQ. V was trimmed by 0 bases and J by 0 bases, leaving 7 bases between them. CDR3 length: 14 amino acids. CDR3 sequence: CASSLGHSSYEQYF. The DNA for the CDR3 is TGCGCCAGCAGCTTGGGACACAGCTCCTACGAGCAGTACTTC.

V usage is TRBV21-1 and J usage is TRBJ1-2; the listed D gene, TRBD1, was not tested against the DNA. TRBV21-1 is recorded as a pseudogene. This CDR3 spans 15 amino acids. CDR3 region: CASRKRTGTNYGYTF. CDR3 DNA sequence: TGTGCCAGCAGAAAAAGGACAGGGACGAACTATGGCTACACCTTC.

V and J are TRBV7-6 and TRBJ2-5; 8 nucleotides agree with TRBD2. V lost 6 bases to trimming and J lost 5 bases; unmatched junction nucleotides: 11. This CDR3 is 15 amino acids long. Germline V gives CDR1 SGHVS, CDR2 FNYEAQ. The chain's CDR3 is CASSPSGSTQETQYF. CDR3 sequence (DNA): TGTGCCAGCAGTCCCAGCGGGAGTACGCAGGAGACCCAGTACTTC.

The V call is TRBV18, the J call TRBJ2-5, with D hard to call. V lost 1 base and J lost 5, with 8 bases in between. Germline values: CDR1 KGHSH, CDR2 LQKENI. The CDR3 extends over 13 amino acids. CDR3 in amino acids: CASSPLQAETQYF. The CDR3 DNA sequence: TGTGCCAGCTCACCACTGCAGGCCGAGACCCAGTACTTC.

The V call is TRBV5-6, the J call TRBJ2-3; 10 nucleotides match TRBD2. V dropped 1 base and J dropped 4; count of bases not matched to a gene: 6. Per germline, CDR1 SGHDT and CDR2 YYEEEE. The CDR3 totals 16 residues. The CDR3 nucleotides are TGTGCCAGCAGCTTGTCGGGACTAGCGACCTCAGATACGCAGTATTTT. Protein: CASSLSGLATSDTQYF. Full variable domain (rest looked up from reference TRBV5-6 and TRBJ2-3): DAGVTQSPTHLIKTRGQQVTLRCSPKSGHDTVSWYQQALGQGPQFIFQYYEEEERQRGNFPDRFSGHQFPNYSSELNVNALLLGDSALYLCASSLSGLATSDTQYFGPGTRLTVL.

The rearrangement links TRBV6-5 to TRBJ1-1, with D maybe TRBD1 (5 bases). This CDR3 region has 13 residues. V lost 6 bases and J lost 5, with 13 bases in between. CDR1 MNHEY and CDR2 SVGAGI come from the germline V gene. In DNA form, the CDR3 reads TGTGCCAGCAGCCTCCTTGGGGGGACTGAAGCTTTCTTT. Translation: CASSLLGGTEAFF.

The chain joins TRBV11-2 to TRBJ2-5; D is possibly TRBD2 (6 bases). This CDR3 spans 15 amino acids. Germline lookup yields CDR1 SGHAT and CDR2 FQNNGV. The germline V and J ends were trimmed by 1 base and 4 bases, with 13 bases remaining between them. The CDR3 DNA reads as TGTGCCAGCAGCTTAGGGGGGGAAATCAGAGAGACCCAGTACTTC. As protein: CASSLGGEIRETQYF.

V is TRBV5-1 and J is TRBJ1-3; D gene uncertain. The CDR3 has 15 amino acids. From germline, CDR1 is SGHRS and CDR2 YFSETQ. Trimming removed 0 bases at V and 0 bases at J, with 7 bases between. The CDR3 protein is CASSLGPNSGNTIYF. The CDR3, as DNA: TGCGCCAGCAGCTTGGGTCCTAACTCTGGAAACACCATATATTTT.

For the CDR3, the DNA is TGTGCCAGCTCTACCAGGTGGACTGACAGCACAGATACGCAGTATTTT. Translation: CASSTRWTDSTDTQYF. The V call is TRBV18, the J call TRBJ2-3; D might be TRBD2 (5 bases). Trimming pared 6 bases from V and 0 bases from J, leaving 16 bases between. This CDR3 region has 16 residues. CDR1 and CDR2 (germline): KGHSH, LQKENI. Full variable domain (remainder filled in from reference TRBV18 and TRBJ2-3): NAGVMQNPRHLVRRRGQEARLRCSPMKGHSHVYWYRQLPEEGLKFMVYLQKENIIDESGMPKERFSAEFPKEGPSILRIQQVVRGDSAAYFCASSTRWTDSTDTQYFGPGTRLTVL.

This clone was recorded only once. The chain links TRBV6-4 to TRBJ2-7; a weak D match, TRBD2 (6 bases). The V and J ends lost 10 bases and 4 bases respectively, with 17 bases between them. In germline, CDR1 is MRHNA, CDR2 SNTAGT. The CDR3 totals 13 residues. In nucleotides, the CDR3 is TGTGCCATTTCGCGGGGACGGGGTTACGAGCAGTACTTC. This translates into CAISRGRGYEQYF.